This TCR beta chain was sequenced for a study of cytomegalovirus exposure and HLA in healthy donors. Regarding the study as a whole: Most of the TCR beta V segments (in an earlier analysis) were productive either about 90% or about 30% of the time. It was reported that TCR beta sequences correctly inferred the HLA-A and HLA-B alleles for most subjects.

The PCR ran on 60 Vbeta and 13 Jbeta primers. The data were produced by immunoSEQ multiplex PCR, yet TCRdb's version contains in-frame clones alone and is incomplete. The sample includes around 100,000 clones, about four fifths of them seen just once. Germline V gives CDR1 MDHEN, CDR2 SYDVKM. The length of the CDR3 is 15 residues. Deletions cut 7 bases from V and 2 bases from J, with 16 bases between. As concerns this clone: Its antigen is currently unknown.

The source of this sequence is a man aged 30-40 years in good health and CMV-seropositive. V gene TRBV28 combines with J gene TRBJ2-3; maybe TRBD2 (6 bases). The sequencing input was PBMCs. CDR3 coding DNA: TGTGCCAGCACCTCACCCGGCGGGGTCACAGATACGCAGTATTTT. Its translation is CASTSPGGVTDTQYF. Variable domain in full (rest from reference TRBV28 and TRBJ2-3): DVKVTQSSRYLVKRTGEKVFLECVQDMDHENMFWYRQDPGLGLRLIYFSYDVKMKEKGDIPEGYSVSREKKERFSLILESASTNQTSMYLCASTSPGGVTDTQYFGPGTRLTVL.